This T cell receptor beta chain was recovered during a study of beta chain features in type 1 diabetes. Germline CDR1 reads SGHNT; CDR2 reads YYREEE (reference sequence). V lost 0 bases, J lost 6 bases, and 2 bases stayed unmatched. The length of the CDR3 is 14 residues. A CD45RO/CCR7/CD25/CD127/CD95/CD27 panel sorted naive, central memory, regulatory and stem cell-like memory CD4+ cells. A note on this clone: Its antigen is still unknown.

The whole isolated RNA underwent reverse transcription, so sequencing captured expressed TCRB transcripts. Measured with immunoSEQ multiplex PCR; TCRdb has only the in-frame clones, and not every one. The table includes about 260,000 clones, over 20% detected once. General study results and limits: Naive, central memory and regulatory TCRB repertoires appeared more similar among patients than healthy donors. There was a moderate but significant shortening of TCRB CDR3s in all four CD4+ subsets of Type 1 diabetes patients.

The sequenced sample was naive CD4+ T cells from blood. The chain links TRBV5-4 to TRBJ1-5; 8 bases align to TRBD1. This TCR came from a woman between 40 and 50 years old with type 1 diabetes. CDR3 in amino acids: CASSLAGGGQPQHF. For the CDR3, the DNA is TGTGCCAGCAGCTTGGCAGGGGGCGGTCAGCCCCAGCATTTT.